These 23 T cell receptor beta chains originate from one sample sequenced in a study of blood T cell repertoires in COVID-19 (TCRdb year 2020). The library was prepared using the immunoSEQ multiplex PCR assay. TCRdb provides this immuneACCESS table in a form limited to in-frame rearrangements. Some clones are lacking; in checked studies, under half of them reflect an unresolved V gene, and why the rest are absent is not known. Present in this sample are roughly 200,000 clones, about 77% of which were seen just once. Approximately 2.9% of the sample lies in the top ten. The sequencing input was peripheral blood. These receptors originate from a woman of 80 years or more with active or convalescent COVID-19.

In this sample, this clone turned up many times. CDR3 nucleotide sequence: TGTGCCAGCAGTTACTTCGGGGGGGCCTCCGAGCAGTACTTC. Translated: CASSYFGGASEQYF. The chain links TRBV6-2 or TRBV6-3 to TRBJ2-7; 8 nucleotides match TRBD2. CDR1 and CDR2 (germline): MNHEY, SVGEGT. CDR3 length: 14 residues. After removal of 1 base from V and 6 bases from J, the junction contained 5 bases not matched to a gene.

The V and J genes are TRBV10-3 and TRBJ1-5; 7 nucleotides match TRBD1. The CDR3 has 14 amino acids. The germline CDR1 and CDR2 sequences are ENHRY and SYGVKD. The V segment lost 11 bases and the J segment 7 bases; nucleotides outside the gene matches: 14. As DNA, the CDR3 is TGTGCCCTACCCCCGCAGGGGGGCGAACAGCCCCAGCATTTT. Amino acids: CALPPQGGEQPQHF.

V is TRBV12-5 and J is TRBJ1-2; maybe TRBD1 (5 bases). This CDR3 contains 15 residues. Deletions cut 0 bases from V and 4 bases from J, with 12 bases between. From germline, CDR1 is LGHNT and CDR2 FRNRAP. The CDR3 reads CASGLVPGQGYGYTF. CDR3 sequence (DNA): TGTGCTAGTGGTTTGGTTCCAGGGCAGGGCTATGGCTACACCTTC. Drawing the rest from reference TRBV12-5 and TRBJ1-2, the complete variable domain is DARVTQTPRHKVTEMGQEVTMRCQPILGHNTVFWYRQTMMQGLELLAYFRNRAPLDDSGMPKDRFSAEMPDATLATLKIQPSEPRDSAVYFCASGLVPGQGYGYTFGSGTRLTVV.

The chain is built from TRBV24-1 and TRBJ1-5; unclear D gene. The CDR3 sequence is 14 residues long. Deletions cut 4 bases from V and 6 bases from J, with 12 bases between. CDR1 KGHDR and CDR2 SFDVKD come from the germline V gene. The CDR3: CATSDNTGIQPQHF. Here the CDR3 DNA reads TGTGCCACCAGTGACAATACGGGAATTCAGCCCCAGCATTTT.

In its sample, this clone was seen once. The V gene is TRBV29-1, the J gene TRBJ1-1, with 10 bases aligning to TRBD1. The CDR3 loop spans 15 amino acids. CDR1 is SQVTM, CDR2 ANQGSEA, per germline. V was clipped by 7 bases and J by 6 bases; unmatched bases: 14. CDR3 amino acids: CSAGARDRGIAEAFF. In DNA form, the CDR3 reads TGCAGCGCTGGGGCGAGGGACAGGGGAATCGCTGAAGCTTTCTTT. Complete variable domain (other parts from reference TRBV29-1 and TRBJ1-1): SAVISQKPSRDICQRGTSLTIQCQVDSQVTMMFWYRQQPGQSLTLIATANQGSEATYESGFVIDKFPISRPNLTFSTLTVSNMSPEDSSIYLCSAGARDRGIAEAFFGQGTRLTVV.

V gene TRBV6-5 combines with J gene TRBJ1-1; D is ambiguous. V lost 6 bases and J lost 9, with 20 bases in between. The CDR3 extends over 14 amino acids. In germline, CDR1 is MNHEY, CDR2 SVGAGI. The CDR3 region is CASRVPPLGWQAFF. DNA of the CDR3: TGTGCCAGCAGAGTGCCTCCCCTCGGGTGGCAAGCTTTCTTT.

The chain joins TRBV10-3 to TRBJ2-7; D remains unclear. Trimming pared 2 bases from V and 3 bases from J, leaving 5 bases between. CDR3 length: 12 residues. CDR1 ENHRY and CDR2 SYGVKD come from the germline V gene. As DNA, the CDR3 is TGTGCCATCAGTGAGGACAACTACGAGCAGTACTTC. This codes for CAISEDNYEQYF.

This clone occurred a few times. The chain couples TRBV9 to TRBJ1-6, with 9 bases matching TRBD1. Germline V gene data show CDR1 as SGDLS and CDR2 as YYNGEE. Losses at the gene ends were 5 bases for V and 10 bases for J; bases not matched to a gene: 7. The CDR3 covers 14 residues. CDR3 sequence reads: CASSEGQGVSPLHF. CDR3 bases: TGTGCCAGCAGTGAGGGACAGGGTGTCTCACCCCTCCACTTT.

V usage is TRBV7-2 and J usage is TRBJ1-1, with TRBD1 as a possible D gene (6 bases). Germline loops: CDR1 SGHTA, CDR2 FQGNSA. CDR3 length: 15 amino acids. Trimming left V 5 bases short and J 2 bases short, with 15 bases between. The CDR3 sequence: CASSLQGTLNTEAFF. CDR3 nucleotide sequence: TGTGCCAGCAGCCTACAGGGTACCCTAAACACTGAAGCTTTCTTT.

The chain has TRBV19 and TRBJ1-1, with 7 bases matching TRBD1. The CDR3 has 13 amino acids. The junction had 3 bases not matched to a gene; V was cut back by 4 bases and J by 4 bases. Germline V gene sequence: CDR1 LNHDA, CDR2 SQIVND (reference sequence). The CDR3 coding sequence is TGTGCCAGTAGTACAAACAGGGGCACTGAAGCTTTCTTT. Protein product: CASSTNRGTEAFF.

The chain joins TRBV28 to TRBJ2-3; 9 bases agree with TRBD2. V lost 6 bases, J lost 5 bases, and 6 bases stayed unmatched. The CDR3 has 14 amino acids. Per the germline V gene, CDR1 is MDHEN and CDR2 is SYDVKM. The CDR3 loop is CASRVAGAGDTQYF. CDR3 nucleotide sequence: TGTGCCAGCAGGGTAGCGGGGGCGGGAGATACGCAGTATTTT.

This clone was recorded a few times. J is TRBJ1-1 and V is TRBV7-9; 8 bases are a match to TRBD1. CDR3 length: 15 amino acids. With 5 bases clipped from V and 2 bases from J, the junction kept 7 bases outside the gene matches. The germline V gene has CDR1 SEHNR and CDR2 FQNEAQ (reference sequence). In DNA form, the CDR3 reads TGTGCCAGCAGCATCACTGCAGGGGGCAACACTGAAGCTTTCTTT. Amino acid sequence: CASSITAGGNTEAFF.

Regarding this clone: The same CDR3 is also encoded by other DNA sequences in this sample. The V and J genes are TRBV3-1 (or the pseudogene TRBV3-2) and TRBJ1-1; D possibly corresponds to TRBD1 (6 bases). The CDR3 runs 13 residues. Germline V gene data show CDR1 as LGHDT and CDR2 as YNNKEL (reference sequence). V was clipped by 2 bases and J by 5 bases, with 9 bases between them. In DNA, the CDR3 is TGTGCCAGCAGCCAACAGGGGATTACTGAAGCTTTCTTT. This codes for CASSQQGITEAFF.

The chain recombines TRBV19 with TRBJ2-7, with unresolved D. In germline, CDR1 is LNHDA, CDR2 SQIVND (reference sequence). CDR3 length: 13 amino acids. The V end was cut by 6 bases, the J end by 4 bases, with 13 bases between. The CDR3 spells CASRSNVTYEQYF. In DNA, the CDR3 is TGTGCCAGTAGGTCTAACGTTACTTACGAGCAGTACTTC.

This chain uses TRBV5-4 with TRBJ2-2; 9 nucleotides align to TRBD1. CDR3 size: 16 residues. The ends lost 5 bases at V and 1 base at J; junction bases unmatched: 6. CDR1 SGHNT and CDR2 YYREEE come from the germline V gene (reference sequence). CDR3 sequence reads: CASSIGTGKNTGELFF. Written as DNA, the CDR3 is TGTGCCAGCAGTATCGGGACAGGGAAGAACACCGGGGAGCTGTTTTTT. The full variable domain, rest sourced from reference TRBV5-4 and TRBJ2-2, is ETGVTQSPTHLIKTRGQQVTLRCSSQSGHNTVSWYQQALGQGPQFIFQYYREEENGRGNFPPRFSGLQFPNYSSELNVNALELDDSALYLCASSIGTGKNTGELFFGEGSRLTVL.

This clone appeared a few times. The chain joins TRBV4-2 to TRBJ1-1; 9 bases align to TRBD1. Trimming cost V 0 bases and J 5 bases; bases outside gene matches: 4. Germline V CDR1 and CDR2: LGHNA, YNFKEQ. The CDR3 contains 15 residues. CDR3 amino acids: CASSQEEDRGTEAFF. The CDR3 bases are TGTGCCAGCAGCCAAGAAGAGGACAGGGGAACTGAAGCTTTCTTT.

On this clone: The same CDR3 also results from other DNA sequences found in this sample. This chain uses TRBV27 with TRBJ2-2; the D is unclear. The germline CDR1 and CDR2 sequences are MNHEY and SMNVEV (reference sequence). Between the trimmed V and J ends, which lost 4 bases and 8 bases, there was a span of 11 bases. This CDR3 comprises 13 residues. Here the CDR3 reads CASSSVAAGELFF. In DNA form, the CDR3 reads TGTGCCAGCAGTTCAGTAGCAGCAGGGGAGCTGTTTTTT.

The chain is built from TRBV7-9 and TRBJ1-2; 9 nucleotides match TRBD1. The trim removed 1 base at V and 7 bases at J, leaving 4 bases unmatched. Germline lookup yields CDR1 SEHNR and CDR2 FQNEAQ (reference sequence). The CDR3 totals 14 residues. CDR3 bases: TGTGCCAGCAGCTTAGGGGGACAGGGAGTTGGCTACACCTTC. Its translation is CASSLGGQGVGYTF.

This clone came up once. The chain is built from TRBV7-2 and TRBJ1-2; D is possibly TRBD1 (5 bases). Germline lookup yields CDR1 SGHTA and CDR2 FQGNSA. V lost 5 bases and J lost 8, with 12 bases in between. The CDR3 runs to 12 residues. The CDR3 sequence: CASSTPGLGYTF. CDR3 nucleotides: TGTGCCAGCAGCACGCCAGGGTTGGGCTACACCTTC.

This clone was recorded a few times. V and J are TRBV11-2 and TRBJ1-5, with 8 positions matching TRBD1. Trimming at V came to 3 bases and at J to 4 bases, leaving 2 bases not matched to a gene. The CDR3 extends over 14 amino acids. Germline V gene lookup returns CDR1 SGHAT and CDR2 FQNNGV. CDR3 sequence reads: CASSLDRANQPQHF. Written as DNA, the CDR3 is TGTGCCAGCAGCTTGGACAGGGCAAATCAGCCCCAGCATTTT.

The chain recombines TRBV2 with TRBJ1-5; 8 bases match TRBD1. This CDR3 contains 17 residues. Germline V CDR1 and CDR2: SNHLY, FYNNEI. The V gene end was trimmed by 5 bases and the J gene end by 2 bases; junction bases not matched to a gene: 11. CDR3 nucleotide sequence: TGTGCCAGCAGTAAATACAGGGGGGGGACGGGCAATCAGCCCCAGCATTTT. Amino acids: CASSKYRGGTGNQPQHF.

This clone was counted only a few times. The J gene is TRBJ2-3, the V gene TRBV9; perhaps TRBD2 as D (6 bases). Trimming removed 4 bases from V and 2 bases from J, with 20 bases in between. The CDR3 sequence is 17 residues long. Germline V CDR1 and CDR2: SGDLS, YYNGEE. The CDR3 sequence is CASSPKTRSGFTDTQYF. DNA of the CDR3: TGTGCCAGCAGCCCGAAGACTAGGAGCGGTTTCACAGATACGCAGTATTTT. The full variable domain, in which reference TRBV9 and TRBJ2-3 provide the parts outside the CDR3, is DSGVTQTPKHLITATGQRVTLRCSPRSGDLSVYWYQQSLDQGLQFLIQYYNGEERAKGNILERFSAQQFPDLHSELNLSSLELGDSALYFCASSPKTRSGFTDTQYFGPGTRLTVL.

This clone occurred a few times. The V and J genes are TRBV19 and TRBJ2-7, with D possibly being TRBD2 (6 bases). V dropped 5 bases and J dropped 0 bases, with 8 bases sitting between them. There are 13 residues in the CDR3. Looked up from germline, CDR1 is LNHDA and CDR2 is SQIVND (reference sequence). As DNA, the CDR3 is TGTGCCAGTAGTCGGGACTCCTCCTACGAGCAGTACTTC. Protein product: CASSRDSSYEQYF.